The 15 T cell receptor beta chains presented below share a single source sample, sequenced in a study of identical twins. TCRdb independently ran MiXCR on the 5' RACE reads; one entry per CDR3 protein. The table has roughly 500,000 distinct CDR3 sequences, around 20% seen once. The same sample was also used in a study of T cells expressing NK-cell markers.

The sample consisted of CD4+ T cells sorted from blood. Receptors were obtained from a woman younger than 35 in good health.

This clonotype was observed at least ten times. The chain recombines TRBV10-3 with TRBJ2-7, with 8 bases fitting TRBD1. The germline V gene encodes CDR1 ENHRY and CDR2 SYGVKD. This CDR3 contains 16 residues. V trimming: 7 bases; J trimming: 6 bases; junction bases outside the gene matches: 17. The CDR3 reads CAITEKPGQVFLEQYF. The CDR3, as DNA: TGTGCCATCACTGAAAAACCGGGACAGGTCTTCCTCGAGCAGTACTTC.

CDR3 DNA: TGTGCCAGCAGCCAAGGGACAGGGTTTTCCTACGAGCAGTACTTC. Translating gives CASSQGTGFSYEQYF. The genes are TRBV7-2 and TRBJ2-7; 9 positions agree with TRBD1. Trimming took 5 bases from V and 1 from J; bases not matched to a gene: 6. This CDR3 has 15 amino acids. Germline CDR1 is SGHTA and CDR2 is FQGNSA.

The chain couples TRBV14 to TRBJ1-1; no clear D gene. The germline gives CDR1 SGHDN, CDR2 FVKESK. V lost 0 bases, J lost 0 bases, and 2 bases lay in between. This CDR3 is built from 13 residues. Written as DNA, the CDR3 is TGTGCCAGCAGCCAAGAGTTGAACACTGAAGCTTTCTTT. Its translation: CASSQELNTEAFF.

The chain carries TRBV12-3 or TRBV12-4 and TRBJ1-5, with 9 bases fitting TRBD1. V lost 5 bases and J lost 5; bases outside the gene matches: 4. CDR3 size: 14 residues. The CDR3 region has the DNA TGTGCCAGCAGTCGGACAGGGGTCGATCAGCCCCAGCATTTT. Protein product: CASSRTGVDQPQHF.

This clonotype has ten or more counts. This CDR3 reads CSAITGVKTQYF. Written as DNA, the CDR3 is TGCAGTGCCATAACGGGGGTAAAGACCCAGTACTTC. The chain carries TRBV20-1 and TRBJ2-5; tentatively, D is TRBD2 (6 bases). The CDR3 length is 12 residues. Per the germline V gene, CDR1 is DFQATT and CDR2 is SNEGSKA (reference sequence). V lost 6 bases and J 6 bases, leaving 14 bases between the germline ends.

The J gene is TRBJ2-5, the V gene TRBV20-1; the match to TRBD1 covers 7 bases. The CDR3 spans 15 residues. V lost 2 bases, J lost 5 bases, and 11 bases stayed unmatched. From germline, CDR1 is DFQATT and CDR2 SNEGSKA (reference sequence). The CDR3 loop is CSARYPDRVPETQYF. CDR3 coding DNA: TGCAGTGCTAGATACCCCGACAGGGTTCCGGAGACCCAGTACTTC.

This clonotype has just a few counts. The V and J genes are TRBV20-1 and TRBJ2-7; no reliable D call. Germline V gene lookup returns CDR1 DFQATT and CDR2 SNEGSKA (reference sequence). V was shortened by 5 bases and J by 4 bases, with 18 bases between the two germline ends. The CDR3 has 14 amino acids. The CDR3 protein is CSAGKPGLLYEQYF. CDR3 sequence (DNA): TGCAGTGCTGGCAAGCCAGGCCTCCTATACGAGCAGTACTTC.

This CDR3 is CASTPRGGGPPSTDTQYF. In DNA, the CDR3 is TGTGCCAGCACCCCTAGGGGAGGGGGTCCTCCTAGCACAGATACGCAGTATTTT. The chain recombines TRBV12-3 or TRBV12-4 with TRBJ2-3; D is perhaps TRBD2 (7 bases). V lost 7 bases and J 0 bases, leaving 23 bases between the germline ends. The CDR3 runs 18 residues.

This clonotype came up many times. This chain joins TRBV21-1 and TRBJ2-7; the D call of TRBD1 is as the table states it, not checked on the DNA. TRBV21-1 is annotated as a pseudogene. This CDR3 is built from 14 residues. The CDR3 protein is CASSNTSTGDEQYF. The CDR3 bases are TGTGCCAGCAGCAATACCTCGACAGGGGACGAGCAGTACTTC.

This clonotype turned up a few times. This chain joins TRBV2 and TRBJ1-6; D gene ambiguous. The V gene's germline CDR1 is SNHLY and CDR2 FYNNEI. The CDR3 is 13 residues long. Trimming took off 8 bases at V and 9 bases at J, with 14 bases between the two ends. DNA of the CDR3: TGTGCCAGCCGGCGTACATCTGGTTCACCCCTCCACTTT. Residues: CASRRTSGSPLHF.

This clonotype was seen a handful of times. The chain combines TRBV12-3 or TRBV12-4 with TRBJ1-2; 7 nucleotides agree with TRBD1. The CDR3 loop spans 15 amino acids. V lost 10 bases, J lost 8 bases, and 19 bases stayed unmatched. CDR3 loop: CAIPTRGGDYRGYTF. The CDR3 nucleotides are TGTGCCATCCCGACAAGAGGGGGCGATTATCGAGGCTACACCTTC.

The gene calls are TRBV11-1 and TRBJ2-5; 9 bases line up with TRBD1. The germline V gene has CDR1 SGHAT and CDR2 FQDESV (reference sequence). Trimming removed 5 bases from V and 1 base from J; junction bases left unmatched: 8. The CDR3 contains 16 residues. The CDR3 loop reads CASSRLGQGTQETQYF. CDR3 sequence (DNA): TGTGCCAGCAGCCGACTCGGACAGGGGACCCAAGAGACCCAGTACTTC. Drawing the rest from reference TRBV11-1 and TRBJ2-5, the complete variable domain is EAEVAQSPRYKITEKSQAVAFWCDPISGHATLYWYRQILGQGPELLVQFQDESVVDDSQLPKDRFSAERLKGVDSTLKIQPAELGDSAMYLCASSRLGQGTQETQYFGPGTRLLVL.

This clonotype was observed a few times. At one of its ends the junction is not consistent with the germline gene, which may arise from a read error. This sequence joins TRBV12-5 and TRBJ1-2, with TRBD1 as a possible D gene (6 bases). The CDR3 contains 12 residues. Per the germline V gene, CDR1 is LGHNT and CDR2 is FRNRAP. The CDR3 here is CASGHGVTMGAF. The CDR3 DNA sequence: TGTGCTAGTGGCCACGGTGTGACCATGGGGGCTTTC.

V and J are TRBV29-1 and TRBJ1-5, with 8 bases that match TRBD1. CDR3 length equals 13 residues. Trimming at V came to 6 bases and at J to 5 bases, leaving 6 bases not matched to a gene. The V gene's germline CDR1 is SQVTM and CDR2 ANQGSEA. CDR3 in amino acids: CSVGQGGDQPQHF. The CDR3 nucleotides are TGCAGCGTCGGACAGGGAGGGGATCAGCCCCAGCATTTT.

This clonotype was recorded a few times. The chain combines TRBV25-1 with TRBJ2-5; 7 nucleotides line up with TRBD1. There are 18 residues in the CDR3. Trimming removed 3 bases from V and 1 base from J; junction bases left unmatched: 14. Per the germline V gene, CDR1 is MGHDK and CDR2 is SYGVNS. DNA of the CDR3: TGTGCCAGCAGTGACTTGACAGGGATTGGGGGCTTCCAAGAGACCCAGTACTTC. Translating gives CASSDLTGIGGFQETQYF.